This paragraph covers one T cell receptor (beta chain) sequence. Its specificity is unknown. Primers used in a second PCR of roughly 7 to 11 cycles were a sample-barcoded 5' primer and a J-beta primer mix. Each TCR beta cDNA got a 12-nucleotide random molecular identifier. A single record per CDR3 protein comes from TCRdb applying MiXCR to the 5' RACE reads. The data show approximately 800,000 distinct CDR3 sequences, 58% seen once. V lost 5 bases and J 0 bases, leaving 14 bases between the germline ends. The CDR3 is 17 residues long. CDR1 is MNHNS, CDR2 SASEGT, per germline. These data belong to a study of blood T cells in healthy people across ages. Study-wide points: One million T cells yielded diversity estimates that were considered underestimates. Unsorted PBMCs prevented conclusive naive versus antigen-experienced comparison.

The chain has TRBV6-1 and TRBJ1-6, with D uncertain. Source material: blood. This TCR was sampled from a man between 25 and 39 years old in good health. In DNA form, the CDR3 reads TGTGCCAGCAGTCCGACAACCATGAGCTCCTATAATTCACCCCTCCACTTT. Amino acid sequence: CASSPTTMSSYNSPLHF.